Below are 12 T cell receptor beta chains sequenced from a single sample in a study of Ad26.COV2.S vaccination and SARS-CoV-2 variants. TCRdb keeps only in-frame clones here, not all; method: immunoSEQ multiplex PCR. This table has some 410,000 clones, approximately 92% appearing once. Described treatment: some 20 received Ad26.COV2.S at low or high dose, single or two shots; several received placebo; per-sample allocation not given. The samples date from day 63 after the first vaccine or placebo injection. Material: peripheral blood, obtained in a trial of Ad26.COV2.S vaccine versus placebo. These receptors came from a person aged 18-60 years who received the Ad26.COV2.S COVID-19 vaccine or a placebo.

The count of this clone is one. The V call is TRBV2, the J call TRBJ2-7; 9 nucleotides align to TRBD1. The germline CDR1 and CDR2 sequences are SNHLY and FYNNEI. V shed 4 bases and J 5 bases; nucleotides not matched to a gene: 3. CDR3 length equals 13 residues. In nucleotides, the CDR3 is TGTGCCAGCAGTGGTTGGACAGGGGACGAGCAGTACTTC. Residues: CASSGWTGDEQYF.

This clone appeared once. The chain carries TRBV19 and TRBJ2-7; weak D call: TRBD1 (6 bases). V was cut by 0 bases and J by 2 bases, with 11 bases left in between. This CDR3 contains 15 residues. Germline CDR1 is LNHDA and CDR2 is SQIVND (reference sequence). The CDR3 here is CASSIEGTMPYEQYF. CDR3 DNA: TGTGCCAGTAGTATAGAGGGGACAATGCCCTACGAGCAGTACTTC. The full variable domain, rest sourced from reference TRBV19 and TRBJ2-7, is DGGITQSPKYLFRKEGQNVTLSCEQNLNHDAMYWYRQDPGQGLRLIYYSQIVNDFQKGDIAEGYSVSREKKESFPLTVTSAQKNPTAFYLCASSIEGTMPYEQYFGPGTRLTVT.

The chain joins TRBV4-3 to TRBJ2-5, with D tentatively TRBD2 (5 bases). This CDR3 comprises 15 residues. V was pared by 1 base and J by 5 bases, with 14 bases between. Germline assignment: CDR1 LGHNA and CDR2 YSLEER. The CDR3 spells CASSQVATQGETQYF. The CDR3 coding sequence is TGCGCCAGCAGCCAAGTAGCGACCCAAGGGGAGACCCAGTACTTC.

The chain carries TRBV12-5 and TRBJ1-2; D unclear. The CDR3 extends over 15 amino acids. Germline CDR1 reads LGHNT; CDR2 reads FRNRAP. Deletions cut 0 bases from V and 4 bases from J, with 12 bases between. Written as DNA, the CDR3 is TGTGCTAGTGGTTTGGTACCCGGGAGCGGCTATGGCTACACCTTC. Protein product: CASGLVPGSGYGYTF.

This chain joins TRBV3-1 (or the pseudogene TRBV3-2) and TRBJ1-2; 10 positions agree with TRBD1. The ends lost 1 base at V and 7 bases at J; junction bases unmatched: 3. CDR3 length: 14 residues. Germline CDR1 and CDR2: LGHDT and YNNKEL (reference sequence). The CDR3 loop is CASSQGQGARGYTF. Here the CDR3 DNA reads TGTGCCAGCAGCCAAGGACAGGGGGCGCGTGGCTACACCTTC.

The chain links TRBV19 to TRBJ2-5; 9 nucleotides line up with TRBD1. Looked up from germline, CDR1 is LNHDA and CDR2 is SQIVND (reference sequence). J gave up 1 base and V 6 bases, and 3 bases lay outside the gene matches. This CDR3 is 14 amino acids long. The CDR3 nucleotides are TGTGCCAGTAGACCGGGACAGGGCCAAGAGACCCAGTACTTC. Amino acid sequence: CASRPGQGQETQYF.

The rearrangement links TRBV12-3 or TRBV12-4 to TRBJ2-7; weak D call: TRBD1 (5 bases). Trimming pared 5 bases from V and 7 bases from J, leaving 12 bases between. The CDR3 has 12 amino acids. The CDR3 sequence is CASSQGLGEQYF. The CDR3 DNA follows: TGTGCCAGCAGTCAGGGTTTGGGGGAGCAGTACTTC.

V is TRBV12-5 and J is TRBJ1-1; TRBD1 agrees at 8 bases. The J segment lost 6 bases and the V segment lost 6 bases, leaving 12 bases of the junction unmatched. Per germline, CDR1 LGHNT and CDR2 FRNRAP. This CDR3 is 15 amino acids long. The CDR3 DNA reads TGTGCTAGTGGCCTCAGGACAGGGCTGGGTTCTGAAGCTTTCTTT. Residues: CASGLRTGLGSEAFF.

The V gene is TRBV3-1 (or the pseudogene TRBV3-2), the J gene TRBJ2-3; TRBD2 agrees at 8 bases. CDR3 length equals 16 residues. Trimming at V came to 1 base and at J to 1 base, leaving 4 bases not matched to a gene. The germline CDR1 and CDR2 sequences are LGHDT and YNNKEL (reference sequence). The CDR3 sequence is CASSQVAAGGTDTQYF. The CDR3, as DNA: TGTGCCAGCAGCCAAGTCGCAGCGGGGGGCACAGATACGCAGTATTTT.

This chain connects TRBV28 to TRBJ1-2; D ambiguous. Per the germline V gene, CDR1 is MDHEN and CDR2 is SYDVKM. This CDR3 has 13 residues. V gave up 6 bases and J gave up 6 bases, with 14 bases separating them. The CDR3 DNA follows: TGTGCCAGCAGCTCCCCCGGCTTCCATGGCTACACCTTC. Its translation is CASSSPGFHGYTF.

The chain has TRBV12-3 or TRBV12-4 and TRBJ2-7; D perhaps matches TRBD1 (5 bases). The germline V and J ends were trimmed by 5 bases and 3 bases, with 5 bases remaining between them. The CDR3 sequence is 11 residues long. The CDR3 is CASSRGYEQYF. CDR3 coding DNA: TGTGCCAGCAGTAGGGGCTACGAGCAGTACTTC.

The V and J genes are TRBV19 and TRBJ2-7, with D unresolved. The CDR3 extends over 13 amino acids. Germline values: CDR1 LNHDA, CDR2 SQIVND (reference sequence). V gave up 5 bases and J gave up 4 bases, with 12 bases separating them. The CDR3 loop is CASSFGSGYEQYF. In DNA, the CDR3 is TGTGCCAGTAGTTTCGGGTCCGGATACGAGCAGTACTTC.